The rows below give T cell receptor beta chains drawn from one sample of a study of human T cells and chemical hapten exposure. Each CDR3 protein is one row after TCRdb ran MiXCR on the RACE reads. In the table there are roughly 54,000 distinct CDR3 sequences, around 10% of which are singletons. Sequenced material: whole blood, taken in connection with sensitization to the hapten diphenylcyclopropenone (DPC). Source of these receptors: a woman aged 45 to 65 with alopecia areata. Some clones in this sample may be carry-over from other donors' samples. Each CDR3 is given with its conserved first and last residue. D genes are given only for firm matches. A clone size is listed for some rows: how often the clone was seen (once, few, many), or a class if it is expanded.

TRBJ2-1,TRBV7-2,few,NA,CASSWKPGSLSYNEQFF,TGTGCCAGCAGCTGGAAGCCGGGAAGCCTCTCCTACAATGAGCAGTTCTTC
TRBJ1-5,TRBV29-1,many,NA,CSVGGYSNQPQHF,TGCAGCGTGGGGGGGTATAGCAATCAGCCCCAGCATTTT
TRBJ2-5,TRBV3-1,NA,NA,CASSKQGGQETQYF,TGTGCCAGCAGCAAACAGGGTGGGCAAGAGACCCAGTACTTC
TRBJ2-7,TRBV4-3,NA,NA,CASSQVAPEQYF,TGCGCCAGCAGCCAAGTGGCCCCCGAGCAGTACTTC
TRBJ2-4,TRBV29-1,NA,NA,CSVLDGHWLQYF,TGCAGCGTTTTAGACGGGCACTGGCTTCAGTACTTC
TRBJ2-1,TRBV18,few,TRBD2,CASSRGGLAGGRNEQFF,TGTGCCAGCTCACGCGGTGGACTAGCGGGAGGGAGAAATGAGCAGTTCTTC
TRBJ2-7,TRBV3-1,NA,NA,CASRGSGYEQYF,TGTGCCAGCAGGGGAAGCGGCTACGAGCAGTACTTC
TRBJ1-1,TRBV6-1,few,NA,CASSLTANTEAFF,TGTGCCAGCAGCCTGACAGCGAACACTGAAGCTTTCTTT
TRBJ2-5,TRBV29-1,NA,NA,CNVSGHTQETQYF,TGCAACGTTTCCGGACACACTCAAGAGACCCAGTACTTC
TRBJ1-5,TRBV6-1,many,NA,CASSEGFGNQPQHF,TGTGCCAGCAGTGAAGGCTTCGGCAATCAGCCCCAGCATTTT
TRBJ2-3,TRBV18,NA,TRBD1,CASSQRMTGETDTQYF,TGTGCCAGCTCACAAAGGATGACAGGGGAGACAGATACGCAGTATTTT
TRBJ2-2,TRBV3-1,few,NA,CASSRDWYTGELFF,TGTGCCAGCAGCCGGGATTGGTACACCGGGGAGCTGTTTTTT
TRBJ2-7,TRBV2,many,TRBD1,CASRGTGGSYEQYF,TGTGCCAGCCGTGGGACAGGGGGTAGCTACGAGCAGTACTTC
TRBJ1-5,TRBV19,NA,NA,CASSMTSTGRSNQPQHF,TGTGCCAGTAGTATGACCTCGACAGGACGAAGCAATCAGCCCCAGCATTTT
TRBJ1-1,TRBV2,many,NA,CASGRGTEAFF,TGTGCCAGCGGGCGGGGAACTGAAGCTTTCTTT
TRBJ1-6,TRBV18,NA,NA,CASSQIQGDNSPLHF,TGTGCCAGCTCACAGATACAGGGTGATAATTCACCCCTCCACTTT
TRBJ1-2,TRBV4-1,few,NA,CASSLDPGAPGYGYTF,TGCGCCAGCAGTCTAGATCCGGGAGCCCCTGGCTATGGCTACACCTTC
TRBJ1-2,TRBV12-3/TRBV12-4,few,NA,CASSLSRGDGYTF,TGTGCCAGCAGTTTATCCAGGGGAGATGGCTACACCTTC
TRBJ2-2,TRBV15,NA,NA,CATSTGQAIQWSTGELFF,TGTGCCACCAGCACCGGGCAGGCCATACAATGGAGCACCGGGGAGCTGTTTTTT
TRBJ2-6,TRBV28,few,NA,CASRESSSGANVLTF,TGTGCCAGCAGGGAATCGAGCTCTGGGGCCAACGTCCTGACTTTC
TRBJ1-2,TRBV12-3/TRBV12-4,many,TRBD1,CASSFGTGKVYGYTF,TGTGCCAGCAGTTTTGGGACAGGGAAGGTTTATGGCTACACCTTC
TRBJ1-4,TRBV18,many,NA,CASSPISGSLNEKLFF,TGTGCCAGCTCACCAATCTCAGGGTCCCTTAATGAAAAACTGTTTTTT
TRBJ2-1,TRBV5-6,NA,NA,CASSLGDNYNEQFF,TGTGCCAGCAGCTTGGGAGATAACTACAATGAGCAGTTCTTC
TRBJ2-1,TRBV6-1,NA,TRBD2,CASRDGTSGRYNEQFF,TGTGCCAGCAGGGATGGGACTAGCGGGAGGTACAATGAGCAGTTCTTC
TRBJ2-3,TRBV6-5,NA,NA,CASTLGGTDTQYF,TGTGCCAGCACCTTAGGGGGCACAGATACGCAGTATTTT
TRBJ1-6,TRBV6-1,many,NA,CASSETPAGLNSPLHF,TGTGCCAGCAGTGAAACTCCGGCAGGGCTTAATTCACCCCTCCACTTT
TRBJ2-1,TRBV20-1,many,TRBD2,CSAVPGLRVEQFF,TGCAGTGCCGTTCCGGGACTACGTGTTGAGCAGTTCTTC
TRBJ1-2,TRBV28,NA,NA,CASSLPTNYGYTF,TGTGCCAGCAGTTTGCCAACGAACTATGGCTACACCTTC
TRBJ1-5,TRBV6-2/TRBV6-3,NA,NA,CASSYSSTFNQPQHF,TGTGCCAGCAGTTACTCGAGCACGTTCAATCAGCCCCAGCATTTT
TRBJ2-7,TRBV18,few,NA,CASSPPRAGQLYEQYF,TGTGCCAGCTCACCACCGAGGGCGGGACAGCTTTACGAGCAGTACTTC
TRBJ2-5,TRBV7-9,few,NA,CASSGQNEQETQYF,TGTGCCAGCAGTGGGCAAAACGAACAAGAGACCCAGTACTTC
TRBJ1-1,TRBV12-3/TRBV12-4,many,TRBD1,CASSPRPQGARAFF,TGTGCCAGCAGTCCTAGGCCCCAGGGGGCGCGAGCTTTCTTT
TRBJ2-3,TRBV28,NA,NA,CASSGRSTQYF,TGTGCCAGCAGTGGCAGAAGTACGCAGTATTTT
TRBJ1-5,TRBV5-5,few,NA,CASSLGQGSNQPQHF,TGTGCCAGCAGCTTGGGTCAGGGCAGCAATCAGCCCCAGCATTTT
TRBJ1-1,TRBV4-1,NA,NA,CASSQGTGYGGTEAFF,TGCGCCAGCAGCCAAGGCACAGGGTATGGTGGCACTGAAGCTTTCTTT
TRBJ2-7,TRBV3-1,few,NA,CASSQAGDEQYF,TGTGCCAGCAGCCAAGCGGGGGACGAGCAGTACTTC
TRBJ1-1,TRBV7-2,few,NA,CASSLSRSTEAFF,TGTGCCAGCAGCTTATCCCGGTCCACTGAAGCTTTCTTT
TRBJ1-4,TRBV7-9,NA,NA,CASSRWRGAKEKLFF,TGTGCCAGCAGCCGCTGGCGAGGGGCCAAAGAAAAACTGTTTTTT
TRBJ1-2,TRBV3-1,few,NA,CASSHEARGNGYTF,TGTGCCAGCAGCCATGAGGCCCGGGGAAATGGCTACACCTTC
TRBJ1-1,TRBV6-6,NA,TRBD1,CASRQTGRSMNTEAFF,TGTGCCAGCAGGCAGACAGGGAGGTCTATGAACACTGAAGCTTTCTTT
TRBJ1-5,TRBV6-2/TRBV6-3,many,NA,CASSLLEVYSNQPQHF,TGTGCCAGCAGTCTCTTGGAGGTCTATAGCAATCAGCCCCAGCATTTT
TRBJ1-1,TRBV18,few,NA,CASSPTQETGAEAFF,TGTGCCAGCTCACCGACCCAAGAGACGGGAGCTGAAGCTTTCTTT